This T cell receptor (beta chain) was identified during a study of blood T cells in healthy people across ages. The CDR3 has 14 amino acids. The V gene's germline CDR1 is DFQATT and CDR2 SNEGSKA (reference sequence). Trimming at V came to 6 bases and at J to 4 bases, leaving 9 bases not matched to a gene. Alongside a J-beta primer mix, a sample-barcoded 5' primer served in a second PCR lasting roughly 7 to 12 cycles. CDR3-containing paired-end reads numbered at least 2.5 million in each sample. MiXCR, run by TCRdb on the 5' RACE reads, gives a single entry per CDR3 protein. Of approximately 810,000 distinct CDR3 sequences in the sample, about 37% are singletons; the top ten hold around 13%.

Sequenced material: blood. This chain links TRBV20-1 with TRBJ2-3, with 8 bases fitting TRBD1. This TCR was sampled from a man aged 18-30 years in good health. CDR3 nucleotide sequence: TGCAGTGCCGCCCCAGGGGGCAGGGCAGATACGCAGTATTTT. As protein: CSAAPGGRADTQYF.